The entry below gives a single T cell receptor beta chain sequence along with its context. The antigen remains undetermined. The source of the sample is a study of T cells after posttransplantation cyclophosphamide. Overall study results and limits: Later post-transplant blood repertoires were often dominated by donor CD8+ memory clones. Tissue-infiltrating T cells from skin or gut overlapped little with blood T cells. Recipient CMV seropositivity and CMV reactivation strongly tracked TRB clonality.

Cyclophosphamide on days +3 and +4 followed busulfan-fludarabine conditioning and a marrow graft. Germline CDR1 SGHTA, CDR2 FQGNSA. This CDR3 comprises 13 residues. V lost 6 bases and J lost 5; bases outside the gene matches: 4. TCRdb's copy holds only in-frame clones and misses some; the assay was immunoSEQ multiplex PCR. Of some 10,000 clones detected, approximately 80% appear once; the ten largest clones hold about 5%. The genes are TRBV7-2 and TRBJ2-5, with 9 bases identical to TRBD1. The sample was PBMCs, taken after allogeneic stem cell transplant with posttransplant cyclophosphamide. This TCR derives from a female patient aged 50 to 60 who received an allogeneic stem cell transplant from a related donor, was CMV-positive, and had no GVHD. Some of the T cells might come from the graft donor. CDR3 sequence: CASRTGGRETQYF. CDR3 nucleotides: TGTGCCAGCAGGACAGGGGGAAGGGAGACCCAGTACTTC. The full variable domain, with the rest looked up from reference TRBV7-2 and TRBJ2-5, is GAGVSQSPSNKVTEKGKDVELRCDPISGHTALYWYRQSLGQGLEFLIYFQGNSAPDKSGLPSDRFSAERTGGSVSTLTIQRTQQEDSAVYLCASRTGGRETQYFGPGTRLLVL.